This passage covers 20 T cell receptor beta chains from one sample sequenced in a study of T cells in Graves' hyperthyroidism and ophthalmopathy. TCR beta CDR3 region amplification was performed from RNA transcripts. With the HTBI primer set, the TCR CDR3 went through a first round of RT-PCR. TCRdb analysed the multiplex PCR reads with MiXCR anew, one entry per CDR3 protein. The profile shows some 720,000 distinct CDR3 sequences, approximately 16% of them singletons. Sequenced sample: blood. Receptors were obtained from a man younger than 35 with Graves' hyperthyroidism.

CDR3 protein: CASSPGGSTGELFF. CDR3 coding DNA: TGTGCCAGCAGCCCCGGCGGGAGCACCGGGGAGCTGTTTTTT. The chain joins TRBV7-9 to TRBJ2-2, with TRBD2 matching 7 bases. Looked up from germline, CDR1 is SEHNR and CDR2 is FQNEAQ (reference sequence). With V trimmed by 5 bases and J by 4 bases, 4 bases remained unmatched. The CDR3 contains 14 residues.

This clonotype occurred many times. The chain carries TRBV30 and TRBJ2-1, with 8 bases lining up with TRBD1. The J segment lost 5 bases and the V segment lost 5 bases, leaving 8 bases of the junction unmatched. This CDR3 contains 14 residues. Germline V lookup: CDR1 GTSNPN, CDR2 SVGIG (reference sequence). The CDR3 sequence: CAWRGQGAHNEQFF. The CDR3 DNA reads TGTGCCTGGCGCGGACAGGGCGCCCACAATGAGCAGTTCTTC. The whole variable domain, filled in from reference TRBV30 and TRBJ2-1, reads SQTIHQWPATLVQPVGSPLSLECTVEGTSNPNLYWYRQAAGRGLQLLFYSVGIGQISSEVPQNLSASRPQDRQFILSSKKLLLSDSGFYLCAWRGQGAHNEQFFGPGTRLTVL.

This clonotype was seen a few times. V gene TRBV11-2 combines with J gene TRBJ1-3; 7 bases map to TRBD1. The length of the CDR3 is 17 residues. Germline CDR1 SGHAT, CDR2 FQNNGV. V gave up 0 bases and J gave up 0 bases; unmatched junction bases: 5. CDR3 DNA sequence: TGTGCCAGCAGCTTAGATCAGGGACAGAGCTCTGGAAACACCATATATTTT. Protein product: CASSLDQGQSSGNTIYF.

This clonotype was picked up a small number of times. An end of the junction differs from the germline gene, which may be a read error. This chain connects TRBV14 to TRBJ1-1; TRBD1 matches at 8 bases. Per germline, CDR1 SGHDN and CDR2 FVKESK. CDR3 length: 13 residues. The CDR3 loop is CASSPGQGPLQVF. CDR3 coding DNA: TGTGCCAGCAGCCCCGGACAGGGCCCCTTACAAGTCTTT. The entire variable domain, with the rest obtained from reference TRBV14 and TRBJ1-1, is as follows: EAGVTQFPSHSVIEKGQTVTLRCDPISGHDNLYWYRRVMGKEIKFLLHFVKESKQDESGMPNNRFLAERTGGTYSTLKVQPAELEDSGVYFCASSPGQGPLQVFGQGTRLTVV.

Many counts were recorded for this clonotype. The CDR3 here is CASRSTSGRTDTQYF. The DNA for the CDR3 is TGTGCCAGCAGGTCGACTAGCGGGAGGACAGATACGCAGTATTTT. J is TRBJ2-3 and V is TRBV12-3 or TRBV12-4; 13 nucleotides align to TRBD2. The CDR3 is 15 amino acids. The junction had 3 bases not matched to a gene; V was cut back by 6 bases and J by 3 bases.

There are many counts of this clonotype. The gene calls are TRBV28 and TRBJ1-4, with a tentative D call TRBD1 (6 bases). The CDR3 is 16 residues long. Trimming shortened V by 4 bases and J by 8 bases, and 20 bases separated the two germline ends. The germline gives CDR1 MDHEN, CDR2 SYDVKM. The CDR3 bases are TGTGCCAGCAGTTCCCCTATGCGGGGGGCGCGGGAAAAACTGTTTTTT. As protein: CASSSPMRGAREKLFF.

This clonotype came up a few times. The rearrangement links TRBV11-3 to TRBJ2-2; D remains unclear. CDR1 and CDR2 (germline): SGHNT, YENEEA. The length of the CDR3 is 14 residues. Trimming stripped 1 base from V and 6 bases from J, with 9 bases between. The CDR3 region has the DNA TGTGCCAGCAGCTTAGGGGCAGCCGCCGGGGAGCTGTTTTTT. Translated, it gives CASSLGAAAGELFF.

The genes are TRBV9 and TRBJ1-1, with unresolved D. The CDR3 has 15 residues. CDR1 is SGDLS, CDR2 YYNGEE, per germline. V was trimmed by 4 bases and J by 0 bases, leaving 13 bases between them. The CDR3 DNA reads TGTGCCAGCAGCATCAGTGGGCGGATGAACACTGAAGCTTTCTTT. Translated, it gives CASSISGRMNTEAFF.

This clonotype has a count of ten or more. In DNA form, the CDR3 reads TGTGCCAGCAGGACTAGCGGGCCCTTCTACGAGCAGTACTTC. Its protein is CASRTSGPFYEQYF. The chain couples TRBV28 to TRBJ2-7; 10 nucleotides match TRBD2. This CDR3 region has 14 residues. Germline V gene sequence: CDR1 MDHEN, CDR2 SYDVKM. V lost 6 bases to trimming and J lost 3 bases; unmatched junction nucleotides: 5.

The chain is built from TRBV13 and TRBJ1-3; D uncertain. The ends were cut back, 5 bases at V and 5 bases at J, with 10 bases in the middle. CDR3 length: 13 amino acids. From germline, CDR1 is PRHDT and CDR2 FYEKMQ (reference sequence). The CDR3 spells CASSQRLRNTIYF. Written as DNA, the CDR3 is TGTGCCAGCAGCCAACGTCTCAGAAACACCATATATTTT.

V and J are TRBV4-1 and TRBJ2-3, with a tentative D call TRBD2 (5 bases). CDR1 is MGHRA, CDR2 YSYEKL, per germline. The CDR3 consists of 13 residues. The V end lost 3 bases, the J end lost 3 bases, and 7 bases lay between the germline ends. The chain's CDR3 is CASSQRETDTQYF. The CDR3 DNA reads TGCGCCAGCAGCCAGAGGGAAACAGATACGCAGTATTTT.

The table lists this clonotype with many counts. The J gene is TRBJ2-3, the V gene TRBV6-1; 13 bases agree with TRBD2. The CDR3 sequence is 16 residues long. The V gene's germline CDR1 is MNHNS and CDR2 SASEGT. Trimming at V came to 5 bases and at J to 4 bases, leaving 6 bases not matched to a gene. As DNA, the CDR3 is TGTGCCAGCAGTACTAGGACTAGCGGGAGATCAGATACGCAGTATTTT. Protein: CASSTRTSGRSDTQYF.

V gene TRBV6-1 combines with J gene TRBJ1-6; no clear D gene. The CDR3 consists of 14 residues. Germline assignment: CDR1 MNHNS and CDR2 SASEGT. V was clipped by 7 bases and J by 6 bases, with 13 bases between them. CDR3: CASTLGRFNSPLHF. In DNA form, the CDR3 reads TGTGCCAGCACCCTGGGGAGGTTTAATTCACCCCTCCACTTT.

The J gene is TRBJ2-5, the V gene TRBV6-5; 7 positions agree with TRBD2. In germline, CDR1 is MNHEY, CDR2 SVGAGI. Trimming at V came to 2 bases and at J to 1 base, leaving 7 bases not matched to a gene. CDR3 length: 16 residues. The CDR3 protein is CASSYPPSGTQETQYF. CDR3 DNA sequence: TGTGCCAGCAGTTACCCCCCTAGCGGTACCCAAGAGACCCAGTACTTC.

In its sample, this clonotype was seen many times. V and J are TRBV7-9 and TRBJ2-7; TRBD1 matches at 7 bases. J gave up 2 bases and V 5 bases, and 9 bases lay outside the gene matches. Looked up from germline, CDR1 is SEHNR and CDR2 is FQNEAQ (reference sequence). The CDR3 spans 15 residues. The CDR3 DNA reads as TGTGCCAGCAGCGCAGACAGGGCGGTAGCCTACGAGCAGTACTTC. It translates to CASSADRAVAYEQYF. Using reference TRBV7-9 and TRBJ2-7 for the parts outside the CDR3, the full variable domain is DTGVSQNPRHKITKRGQNVTFRCDPISEHNRLYWYRQTLGQGPEFLTYFQNEAQLEKSRLLSDRFSAERPKGSFSTLEIQRTEQGDSAMYLCASSADRAVAYEQYFGPGTRLTVT.

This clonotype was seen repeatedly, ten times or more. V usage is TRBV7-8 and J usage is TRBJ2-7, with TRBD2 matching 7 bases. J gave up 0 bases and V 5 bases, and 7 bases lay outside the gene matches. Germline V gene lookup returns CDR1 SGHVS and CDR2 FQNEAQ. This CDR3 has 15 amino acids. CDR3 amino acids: CASSRSGLFSYEQYF. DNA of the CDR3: TGTGCCAGCAGCCGCTCGGGACTATTCTCCTACGAGCAGTACTTC. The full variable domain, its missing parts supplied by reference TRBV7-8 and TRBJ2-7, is GAGVSQSPRYKVAKRGQDVALRCDPISGHVSLFWYQQALGQGPEFLTYFQNEAQLDKSGLPSDRFFAERPEGSVSTLKIQRTQQEDSAVYLCASSRSGLFSYEQYFGPGTRLTVT.

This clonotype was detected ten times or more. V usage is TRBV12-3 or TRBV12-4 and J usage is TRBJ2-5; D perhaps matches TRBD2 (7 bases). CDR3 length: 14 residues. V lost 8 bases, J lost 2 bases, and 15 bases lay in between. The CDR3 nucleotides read TGTGCCAGCGGGGACTACAGGGATCAAGAGACCCAGTACTTC. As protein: CASGDYRDQETQYF.

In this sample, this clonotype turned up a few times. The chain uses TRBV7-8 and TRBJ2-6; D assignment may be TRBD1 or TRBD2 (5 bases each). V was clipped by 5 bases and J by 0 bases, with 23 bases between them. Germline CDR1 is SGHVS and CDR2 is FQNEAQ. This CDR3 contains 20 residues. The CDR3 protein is CASSELPRGRKPSGANVLTF. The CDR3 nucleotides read TGTGCCAGCAGCGAACTACCGAGGGGCAGAAAACCCTCTGGGGCCAACGTCCTGACTTTC.

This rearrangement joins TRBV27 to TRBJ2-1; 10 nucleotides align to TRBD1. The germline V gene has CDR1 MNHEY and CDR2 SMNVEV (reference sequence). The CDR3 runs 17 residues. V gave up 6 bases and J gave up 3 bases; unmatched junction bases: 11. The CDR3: CASSPNLGQGSYNEQFF. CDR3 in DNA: TGTGCCAGCAGCCCTAACCTGGGACAGGGGAGCTACAATGAGCAGTTCTTC.

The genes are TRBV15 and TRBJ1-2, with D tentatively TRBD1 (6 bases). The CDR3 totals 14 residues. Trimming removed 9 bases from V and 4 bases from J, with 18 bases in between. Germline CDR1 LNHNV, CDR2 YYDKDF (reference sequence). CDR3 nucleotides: TGTGCCACGTACAAACCAACAGGGTCCTATGGCTACACCTTC. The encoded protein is CATYKPTGSYGYTF.